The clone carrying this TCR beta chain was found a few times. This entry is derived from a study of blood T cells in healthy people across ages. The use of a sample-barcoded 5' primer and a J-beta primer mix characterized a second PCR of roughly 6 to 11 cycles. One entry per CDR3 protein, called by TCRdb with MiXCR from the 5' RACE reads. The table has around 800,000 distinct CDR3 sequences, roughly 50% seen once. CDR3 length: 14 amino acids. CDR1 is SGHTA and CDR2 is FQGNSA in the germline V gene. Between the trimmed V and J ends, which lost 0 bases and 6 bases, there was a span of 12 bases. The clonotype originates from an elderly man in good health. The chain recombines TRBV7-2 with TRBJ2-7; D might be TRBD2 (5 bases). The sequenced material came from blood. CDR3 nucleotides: TGTGCCAGCAGCTTAGCCGTAACTAGTTTCGAGCAGTACTTC. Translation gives CASSLAVTSFEQYF.